This T cell receptor beta chain was observed in a study of shared clonotypes between healthy human individuals. Assay: immunoSEQ multiplex PCR; the TCRdb copy retains only in-frame clones and omits some. The sample records about 1 million clones, under 80% being singletons. The count of this clone is one. Germline V gene sequence: CDR1 GTSNPN, CDR2 SVGIG (reference sequence). The V end lost 8 bases, the J end lost 3 bases, and 17 bases lay between the germline ends. The CDR3 sequence is 13 residues long. The sample taken for sequencing was memory CD4+ T cells sorted from blood. Stated subset: CD45RA-negative fraction. The sequence was collected from a man in his late teens or twenties in good health. The chain couples TRBV30 to TRBJ2-7; no clear D. CDR3 in amino acids: CAGSRTLGYEQYF. The DNA for the CDR3 is TGTGCCGGGTCACGGACCCTAGGCTACGAGCAGTACTTC.